This record covers a single T cell receptor beta chain. Its antigen is not identified. The sample originates from a study of cytomegalovirus exposure and HLA in healthy donors. Study observations and caveats: Confirmation was obtained in vitro that a few CMV-associated chains are specific for CMV antigens.

Vbeta (60) and Jbeta (13) primers were used in the PCR. Clones were sequenced by immunoSEQ multiplex PCR, and TCRdb holds only the in-frame ones, with some missing. This table holds about 110,000 clones, approximately 71% found once. Sequencing used PBMCs. This sequence originates from a woman aged 65 to 85 in good health and CMV-seropositive.

CDR3 DNA: TGTGCCAGTAGGGCAGGGGGTCTCTCTGGGGCCAACGTCCTGACTTTC. Protein: CASRAGGLSGANVLTF. This rearrangement joins TRBV19 to TRBJ2-6; 7 positions agree with TRBD1. V was clipped by 6 bases and J by 0 bases; unmatched bases: 5. CDR3 size: 16 residues. In germline, CDR1 is LNHDA, CDR2 SQIVND (reference sequence).